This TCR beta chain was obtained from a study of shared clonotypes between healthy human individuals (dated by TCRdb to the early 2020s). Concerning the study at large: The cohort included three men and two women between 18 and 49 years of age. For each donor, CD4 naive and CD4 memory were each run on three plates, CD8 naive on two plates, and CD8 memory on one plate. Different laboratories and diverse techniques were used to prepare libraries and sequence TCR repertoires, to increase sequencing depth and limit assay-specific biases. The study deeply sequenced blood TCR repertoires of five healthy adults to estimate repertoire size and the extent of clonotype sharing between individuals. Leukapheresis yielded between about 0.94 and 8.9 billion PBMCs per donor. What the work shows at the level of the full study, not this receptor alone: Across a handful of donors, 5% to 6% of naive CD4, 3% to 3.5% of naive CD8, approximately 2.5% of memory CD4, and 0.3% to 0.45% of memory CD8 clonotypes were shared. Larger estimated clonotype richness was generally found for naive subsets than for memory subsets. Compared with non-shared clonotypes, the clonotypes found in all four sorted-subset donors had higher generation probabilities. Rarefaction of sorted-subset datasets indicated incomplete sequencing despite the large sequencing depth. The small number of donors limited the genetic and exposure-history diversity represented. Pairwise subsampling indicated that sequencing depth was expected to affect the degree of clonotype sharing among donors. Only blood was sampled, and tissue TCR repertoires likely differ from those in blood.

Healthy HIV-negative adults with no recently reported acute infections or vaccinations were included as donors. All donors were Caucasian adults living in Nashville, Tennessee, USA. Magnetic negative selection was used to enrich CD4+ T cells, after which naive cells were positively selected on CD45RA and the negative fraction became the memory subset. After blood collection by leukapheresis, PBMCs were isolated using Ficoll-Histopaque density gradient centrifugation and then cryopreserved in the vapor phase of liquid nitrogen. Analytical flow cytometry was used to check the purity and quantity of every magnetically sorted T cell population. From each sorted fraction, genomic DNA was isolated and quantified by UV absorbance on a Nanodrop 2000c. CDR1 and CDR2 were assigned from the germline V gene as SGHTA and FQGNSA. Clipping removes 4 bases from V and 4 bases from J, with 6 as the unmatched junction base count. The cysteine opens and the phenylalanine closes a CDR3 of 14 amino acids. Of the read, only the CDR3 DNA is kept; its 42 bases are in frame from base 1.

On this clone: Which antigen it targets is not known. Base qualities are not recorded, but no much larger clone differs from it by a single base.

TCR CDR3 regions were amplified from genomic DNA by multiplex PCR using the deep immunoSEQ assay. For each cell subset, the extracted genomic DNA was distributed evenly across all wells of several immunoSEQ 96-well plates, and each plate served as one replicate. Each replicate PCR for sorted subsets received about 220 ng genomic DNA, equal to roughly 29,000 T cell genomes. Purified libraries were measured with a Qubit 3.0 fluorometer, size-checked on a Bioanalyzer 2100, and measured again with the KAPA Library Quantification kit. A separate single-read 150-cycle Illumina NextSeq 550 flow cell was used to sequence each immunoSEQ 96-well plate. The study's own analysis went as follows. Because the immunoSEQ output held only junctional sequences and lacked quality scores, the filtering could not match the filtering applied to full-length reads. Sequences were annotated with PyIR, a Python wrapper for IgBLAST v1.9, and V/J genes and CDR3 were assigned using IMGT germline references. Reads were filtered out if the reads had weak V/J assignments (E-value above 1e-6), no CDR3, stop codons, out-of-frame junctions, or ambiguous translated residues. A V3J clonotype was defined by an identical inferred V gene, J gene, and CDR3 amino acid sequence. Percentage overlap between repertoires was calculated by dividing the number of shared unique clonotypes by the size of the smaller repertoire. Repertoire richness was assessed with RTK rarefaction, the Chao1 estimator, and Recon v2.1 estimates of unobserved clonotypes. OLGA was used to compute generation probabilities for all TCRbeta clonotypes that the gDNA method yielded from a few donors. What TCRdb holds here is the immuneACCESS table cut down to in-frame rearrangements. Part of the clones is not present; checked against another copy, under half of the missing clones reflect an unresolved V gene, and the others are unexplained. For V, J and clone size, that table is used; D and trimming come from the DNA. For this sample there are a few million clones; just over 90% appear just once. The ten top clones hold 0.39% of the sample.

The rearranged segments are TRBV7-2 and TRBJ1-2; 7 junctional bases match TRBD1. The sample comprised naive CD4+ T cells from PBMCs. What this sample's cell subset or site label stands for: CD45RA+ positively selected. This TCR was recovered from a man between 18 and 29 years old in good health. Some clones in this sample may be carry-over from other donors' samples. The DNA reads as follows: TGTGCCAGCAGCTATCGGGACAGCCTCTATGGCTACACCTTC. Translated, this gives CASSYRDSLYGYTF.